The rows below give T cell receptor beta chains drawn from one sample of a study of blood T cell repertoires in COVID-19. Generated by immunoSEQ multiplex PCR, the TCRdb table keeps only in-frame clones and is missing some. The data hold about 98,000 clones, with 82% observed a single time. Sequencing used peripheral blood. These receptors were taken from a man older than 75 with acute or convalescent COVID-19. The CDR3 runs from the conserved cysteine through the conserved F or W. A D gene is named only where the DNA matches it firmly. Size is stated for part of the rows, as once, few or many counts, or as a class when the clone is expanded.

J	D	size	V	CDR3	DNA
TRBJ1-5	.	few	TRBV18	CASSSGLGMNQPQHF	TGTGCCAGCTCATCGGGCCTCGGGATGAATCAGCCCCAGCATTTT
TRBJ1-1	.	.	TRBV9	CASSLWGGGGTEAFF	TGTGCCAGCAGTCTATGGGGGGGCGGAGGCACTGAAGCTTTCTTT
TRBJ2-1	.	.	TRBV15	CATSSQGRSSSYNEQFF	TGTGCCACCAGCAGTCAGGGGCGCTCATCCTCCTACAATGAGCAGTTCTTC
TRBJ1-5	.	few	TRBV6-5	CASSLRGSKPQHF	TGTGCCAGCTCACTCAGGGGTTCAAAGCCCCAGCATTTT
TRBJ2-5	.	.	TRBV29-1	CSVDRVAGETQYF	TGCAGCGTTGATCGGGTGGCGGGGGAGACCCAGTACTTC
TRBJ2-4	.	.	TRBV19	CASSELAKNIQYF	TGTGCCAGTAGTGAACTAGCCAAAAACATTCAGTACTTC
TRBJ1-5	.	.	TRBV15	CATSSDGRSNQPQHF	TGTGCCACCAGCAGTGATGGGAGAAGCAATCAGCCCCAGCATTTT
TRBJ1-3	.	few	TRBV5-4	CASSLEVGAAGNTIYF	TGTGCCAGCAGCTTGGAGGTGGGGGCCGCTGGAAACACCATATATTTT
TRBJ1-1	.	.	TRBV7-2	CASSHPGEFTEAFF	TGTGCCAGCAGCCACCCGGGGGAGTTCACTGAAGCTTTCTTT
TRBJ2-2	.	many	TRBV27	CASSLSPSGWGTGELFF	TGTGCCAGCAGTTTATCTCCCAGCGGGTGGGGCACCGGGGAGCTGTTTTTT
TRBJ2-7	.	.	TRBV12-2	CASRLAISTTSYEQYF	TGTGCAAGTCGCTTAGCGATATCCACTACCTCCTACGAGCAGTACTTC
TRBJ2-7	.	.	TRBV5-1	CASSERQAYEQYF	TGCGCCAGCAGCGAAAGACAGGCCTACGAGCAGTACTTC
TRBJ1-2	.	.	TRBV28	CATRKGVLGYGYTF	TGTGCCACCCGAAAAGGGGTTCTGGGCTATGGCTACACCTTC
TRBJ1-1	.	once	TRBV5-1	CASSDTAINTEAFF	TGCGCCAGCAGCGACACAGCCATCAACACTGAAGCTTTCTTT
TRBJ2-1	TRBD2	.	TRBV7-6	CASSLATGGTSFNEQFF	TGTGCCAGCAGCTTAGCTACGGGCGGGACTAGTTTCAATGAGCAGTTCTTC
TRBJ1-5	TRBD1	.	TRBV18	CASSAGQGATPQHF	TGTGCCAGCTCAGCCGGACAGGGGGCTACGCCCCAGCATTTT
TRBJ1-1	TRBD1	.	TRBV11-3	CASSHKTGGGITEAFF	TGTGCCAGCAGCCACAAAACAGGGGGTGGAATCACTGAAGCTTTCTTT
TRBJ2-5	TRBD1	.	TRBV5-1	CASEGQNQETQYF	TGCGCCAGCGAGGGACAGAACCAAGAGACCCAGTACTTC
TRBJ2-5	TRBD2	.	TRBV5-1	CASSRGSSGRETQYF	TGCGCCAGCAGCCGCGGGTCTAGCGGGAGAGAGACCCAGTACTTC
TRBJ1-6	.	.	TRBV28	CASSPRTANGYSPLHF	TGTGCCAGCAGTCCTCGGACAGCCAACGGGTATTCACCCCTCCACTTT
TRBJ1-5	.	.	TRBV19	CASRIGEAPSNQPQHF	TGTGCCAGTAGGATCGGGGAGGCTCCTAGCAATCAGCCCCAGCATTTT